These 25 T cell receptor beta chains share one sample of origin, sequenced in a study of T-cell memory formation after mild COVID-19. TCRdb recomputed calls from the 5' RACE reads with MiXCR, one row per CDR3 protein. The sample consists of roughly 410,000 distinct CDR3 sequences, 20% to 25% of them appearing once. Input material: PBMCs or a T cell subset sorted from them (not recorded which). The receptors derive from an adult woman who had mild COVID-19 (a few samples of this study predate the infection). Cell type and time point are not known.

The gene calls are TRBV20-1 and TRBJ1-4; D unclear. This CDR3 contains 11 residues. Trimming removed 5 bases at V and 8 bases at J, with 9 bases between. The germline V gene has CDR1 DFQATT and CDR2 SNEGSKA (reference sequence). The DNA of the CDR3 is TGCAGTGCTTTCACCGGGGAAAAACTGTTTTTT. It specifies CSAFTGEKLFF.

The rearrangement links TRBV7-2 to TRBJ1-2, with 9 bases fitting TRBD1. The germline V gene encodes CDR1 SGHTA and CDR2 FQGNSA. With V trimmed by 4 bases and J by 3 bases, 9 bases remained unmatched. The CDR3 consists of 16 residues. CDR3 DNA sequence: TGTGCCAGCAGCTCGCAGCCTTGGACAGGGGACTATGGCTACACCTTC. It encodes CASSSQPWTGDYGYTF.

This clonotype has at least ten counts. V usage is TRBV12-3 or TRBV12-4 and J usage is TRBJ2-1; the match to TRBD2 covers 9 bases. The J segment lost 3 bases and the V segment lost 4 bases, leaving 4 bases of the junction unmatched. CDR3 size: 15 residues. CDR3: CASSWLAGLYNEQFF. The DNA for the CDR3 is TGTGCCAGCAGTTGGCTAGCGGGACTCTACAATGAGCAGTTCTTC.

This sequence joins TRBV5-1 and TRBJ1-2; 8 bases agree with TRBD1. The ends lost 4 bases at V and 4 bases at J; junction bases unmatched: 12. Germline CDR1 SGHRS, CDR2 YFSETQ. The CDR3 is 16 residues long. In DNA form, the CDR3 reads TGCGCCAGCAGCCCGCAACTGACAGGGGATGGCTATGGCTACACCTTC. Its translation is CASSPQLTGDGYGYTF.

In DNA, the CDR3 is TGTGCCAGCAGTTGGTCTCTCGGTGACAGGTCCGGGCAGCCCCAGCATTTT. Protein sequence: CASSWSLGDRSGQPQHF. The J gene is TRBJ1-5, the V gene TRBV12-3 or TRBV12-4, with a weak D call TRBD1 (6 bases). V was pared by 4 bases and J by 7 bases, with 23 bases between. The CDR3 consists of 17 residues.

The chain links TRBV24-1 to TRBJ2-3, with 10 nucleotides matching TRBD2. J was trimmed by 3 bases and V by 3 bases; bases with no gene match: 5. Germline V CDR1 and CDR2: KGHDR, SFDVKD. The CDR3 is 16 amino acids. The CDR3 DNA follows: TGTGCCACCAGTGATCTTAGCGGGGGGCTTACAGATACGCAGTATTTT. This translates into CATSDLSGGLTDTQYF.

This clonotype was observed a handful of times. The chain uses TRBV9 and TRBJ1-1; D not certain. This CDR3 is 14 amino acids long. V lost 0 bases, J lost 2 bases, and 8 bases lay in between. Germline V gene data show CDR1 as SGDLS and CDR2 as YYNGEE. The CDR3 loop is CASSVGVQNTEAFF. DNA of the CDR3: TGTGCCAGCAGCGTAGGAGTCCAAAACACTGAAGCTTTCTTT. The full variable domain, in which reference TRBV9 and TRBJ1-1 provide the parts outside the CDR3, is DSGVTQTPKHLITATGQRVTLRCSPRSGDLSVYWYQQSLDQGLQFLIQYYNGEERAKGNILERFSAQQFPDLHSELNLSSLELGDSALYFCASSVGVQNTEAFFGQGTRLTVV.

The chain is built from TRBV5-1 and TRBJ1-1; possible D gene TRBD1, 6 bases. Between the trimmed V and J ends, which lost 1 base and 7 bases, there was a span of 11 bases. CDR1 and CDR2 from the germline V gene are SGHRS and YFSETQ. This CDR3 spans 13 amino acids. The CDR3 coding sequence is TGCGCCAGCAGCTTGTACAGGGAGGGTGAAGCTTTCTTT. Its protein is CASSLYREGEAFF.

This clonotype has more than one count but fewer than ten. The chain employs TRBV20-1 and TRBJ2-2; 7 nucleotides line up with TRBD1. Germline lookup yields CDR1 DFQATT and CDR2 SNEGSKA (reference sequence). V was pared by 3 bases and J by 7 bases, with 5 bases of the junction left unmatched. This CDR3 is 13 amino acids long. The CDR3 nucleotides read TGCAGTGCTAGGGGGACAGTGGACGGGGAGCTGTTTTTT. Its translation: CSARGTVDGELFF.

This clonotype was seen a few times. Here the CDR3 DNA reads TGTGCCAGCAGTCCCCGGGGAGCGAACACTGAAGCTTTCTTT. Translation gives CASSPRGANTEAFF. This rearrangement joins TRBV12-3 or TRBV12-4 to TRBJ1-1; no firm D call. The CDR3 totals 14 residues. Trimming pared 5 bases from V and 1 base from J, leaving 11 bases between.

This clonotype was recorded a few times. This sequence joins TRBV24-1 and TRBJ1-2; 9 positions agree with TRBD1. The V and J ends lost 5 bases and 7 bases, in that order; junction bases with no gene match: 4. The CDR3 is 13 amino acids. Looked up from germline, CDR1 is KGHDR and CDR2 is SFDVKD. For the CDR3, the DNA is TGTGCCACCAGTGGTACAGGGGGCACTGGCTACACCTTC. This gives the protein CATSGTGGTGYTF.

This clonotype was observed a handful of times. The chain is built from TRBV5-6 and TRBJ2-7; TRBD1 might be the D (5 bases). CDR3 size: 14 residues. Germline V gene data show CDR1 as SGHDT and CDR2 as YYEEEE. Trimming pared 3 bases from V and 2 bases from J, leaving 12 bases between. CDR3 in DNA: TGTGCCAGCAGCTCTTGGACAACTGCCTACGAGCAGTACTTC. This codes for CASSSWTTAYEQYF.

V gene TRBV11-2 combines with J gene TRBJ2-1, with 10 bases matching TRBD2. V lost 6 bases to trimming and J lost 5 bases; unmatched junction nucleotides: 1. Germline values: CDR1 SGHAT, CDR2 FQNNGV. This CDR3 spans 13 amino acids. DNA for the CDR3: TGTGCCAGCAGGGGACTAGCGAACAATGAGCAGTTCTTC. Amino acids: CASRGLANNEQFF.

This clonotype showed up just a few times. The chain employs TRBV6-2 or TRBV6-3 and TRBJ2-1; 11 bases align to TRBD2. Germline CDR1 MNHEY, CDR2 SVGEGT. The CDR3 loop spans 15 amino acids. V lost 4 bases and J lost 5; bases outside the gene matches: 4. For the CDR3, the DNA is TGTGCCAGCAGTTTAACTAGCGGGAGTGACAATGAGCAGTTCTTC. Translating gives CASSLTSGSDNEQFF.

The V gene is TRBV2, the J gene TRBJ2-3; 10 positions agree with TRBD1. CDR3 size: 15 residues. With 6 bases clipped from V and 7 bases from J, the junction kept 10 bases outside the gene matches. In germline, CDR1 is SNHLY, CDR2 FYNNEI. CDR3 in amino acids: CASRPGQGVLYTQYF. CDR3 DNA sequence: TGTGCCAGCAGACCCGGACAGGGGGTTCTATATACGCAGTATTTT. The whole variable domain, remainder taken from reference TRBV2 and TRBJ2-3, is EPEVTQTPSHQVTQMGQEVILRCVPISNHLYFYWYRQILGQKVEFLVSFYNNEISEKSEIFDDQFSVERPDGSNFTLKIRSTKLEDSAMYFCASRPGQGVLYTQYFGPGTRLTVL.

This rearrangement joins TRBV5-1 to TRBJ1-4; D unresolved. V gave up 4 bases and J gave up 6 bases, with 13 bases separating them. This CDR3 spans 14 amino acids. Germline V gives CDR1 SGHRS, CDR2 YFSETQ. The CDR3 bases are TGCGCCAGCAGCCTGGACGACTGGGATGAAAAACTGTTTTTT. Its translation: CASSLDDWDEKLFF.

This clonotype was recorded a few times. The chain links TRBV15 to TRBJ1-5; D unresolved. Germline V gene data show CDR1 as LNHNV and CDR2 as YYDKDF (reference sequence). The CDR3 totals 12 residues. V was cut by 5 bases and J by 9 bases, with 11 bases left in between. In DNA form, the CDR3 reads TGTGCCACCAGCGTATGGGAGGGGCCCCAGCATTTT. Encoded protein: CATSVWEGPQHF.

The chain employs TRBV7-9 and TRBJ2-5; TRBD1 matches 11 bases. V shed 5 bases, J shed 4 bases, and the junction held 6 bases outside the gene matches. The CDR3 loop spans 15 amino acids. CDR1 SEHNR and CDR2 FQNEAQ come from the germline V gene (reference sequence). CDR3 protein: CASSEGQGGRETQYF. As DNA, the CDR3 is TGTGCCAGCAGCGAGGGACAGGGGGGACGAGAGACCCAGTACTTC.

The V gene is TRBV3-1, the J gene TRBJ2-3; 7 bases are shared with TRBD2. Germline assignment: CDR1 LGHDT and CDR2 YNNKEL (reference sequence). The CDR3 covers 15 residues. Trimming removed 6 bases from V and 0 bases from J; junction bases left unmatched: 6. The CDR3 region has the DNA TGTGCCAGCAGGCTGTCTAGCGGTAGCACAGATACGCAGTATTTT. As protein: CASRLSSGSTDTQYF.

V usage is TRBV12-3 or TRBV12-4 and J usage is TRBJ1-2, with TRBD1 matching over 9 bases. The junction had 5 bases not matched to a gene; V was cut back by 5 bases and J by 4 bases. This CDR3 is 14 amino acids long. The CDR3 protein is CASSPTGGGYGYTF. The CDR3 bases are TGTGCCAGCAGTCCGACAGGGGGTGGCTATGGCTACACCTTC.

V is TRBV19 and J is TRBJ2-2, with 11 positions matching TRBD2. J gave up 5 bases and V 9 bases, and 8 bases lay outside the gene matches. This CDR3 spans 15 amino acids. Per germline, CDR1 LNHDA and CDR2 SQIVND (reference sequence). The CDR3 DNA reads as TGTGCCAGCCGCGGGGCTAGCGGGAGGACCGGGGAGCTGTTTTTT. Encoded protein: CASRGASGRTGELFF. The full variable domain, its missing parts supplied by reference TRBV19 and TRBJ2-2, is DGGITQSPKYLFRKEGQNVTLSCEQNLNHDAMYWYRQDPGQGLRLIYYSQIVNDFQKGDIAEGYSVSREKKESFPLTVTSAQKNPTAFYLCASRGASGRTGELFFGEGSRLTVL.

This clonotype has more than one count but fewer than ten. The rearrangement uses TRBV6-2 or TRBV6-3 and TRBJ2-3; the D is unclear. The length of the CDR3 is 13 residues. Germline V gives CDR1 MNHEY, CDR2 SVGEGT. The V gene lost 0 bases and the J gene lost 8 bases, with 9 bases spanning the gap. In DNA form, the CDR3 reads TGTGCCAGCAGTTACTCGGTCGAGCCTACGCAGTATTTT. Its translation is CASSYSVEPTQYF.

About this clonotype: At one of its ends the junction is not consistent with the germline gene, which may arise from a read error. V and J are TRBV7-7 and TRBJ2-3; TRBD1 might be the D (5 bases). This CDR3 comprises 14 residues. The germline V gene has CDR1 SSHAT and CDR2 FNYEAQ (reference sequence). The CDR3 DNA sequence: TGTGCTAGCAGCTTAAACAGGTTCACAGATACGCAGTATTTT. It is translated as CASSLNRFTDTQYF.

The chain carries TRBV12-3 or TRBV12-4 and TRBJ2-7, with 7 bases matching TRBD1. CDR3 size: 12 residues. The V and J ends lost 6 bases and 5 bases, in that order; junction bases with no gene match: 4. CDR3 nucleotides: TGTGCCAGCAGACCCCAGGGGGACGAGCAGTACTTC. It encodes CASRPQGDEQYF.

This clonotype was recorded a few times. This chain joins TRBV6-2 or TRBV6-3 and TRBJ2-3; D is unclear. CDR3 size: 15 residues. V lost 2 bases and J lost 0, with 9 bases in between. The V gene's germline CDR1 is MNHEY and CDR2 SVGEGT. The CDR3 coding sequence is TGTGCCAGCAGTTACGGACGGGTTAGCACAGATACGCAGTATTTT. Protein sequence: CASSYGRVSTDTQYF.